This TCR beta chain was captured in a study of blood T cell repertoires in COVID-19. Whole-study context: Sources were T cells, B-cell-depleted T cells, or PBMCs; the material itself was cDNA or gDNA.

Per the study methods: Estimation of nucleated cell counts was performed using reference gene primer amplification. Sequencing was performed with immunoSEQ multiplex PCR; in TCRdb, only in-frame clones are kept and a portion is missing. V and J calls and clone size are given by that table; D and trimming were obtained from the DNA. Among approximately 280,000 clones listed, roughly 84% were seen once. Material: peripheral blood. The TCR sequence derives from a human donor with COVID-19, enrolled during active disease. The donor label of this sample is uncertain.

CDR3 region: CASSLSVVDTQYF. Here the CDR3 DNA reads TGTGCCAGCAGCTTGTCCGTTGTAGATACGCAGTATTTT. The genes are TRBV5-4 and TRBJ2-3; D is unclear. Trimming pared 1 base from V and 5 bases from J, leaving 8 bases between. In germline, CDR1 is SGHNT, CDR2 YYREEE (reference sequence). This CDR3 has 13 residues.